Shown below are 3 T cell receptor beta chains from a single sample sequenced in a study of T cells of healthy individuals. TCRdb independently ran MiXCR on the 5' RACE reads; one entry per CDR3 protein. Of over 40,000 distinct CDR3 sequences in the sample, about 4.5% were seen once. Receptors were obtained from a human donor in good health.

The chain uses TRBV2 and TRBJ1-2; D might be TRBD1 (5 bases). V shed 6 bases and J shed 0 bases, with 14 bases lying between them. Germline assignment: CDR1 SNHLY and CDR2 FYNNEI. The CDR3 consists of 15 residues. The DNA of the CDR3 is TGTGCCAGCAGGGCACCGGGACCTTCTAACTATGGCTACACCTTC. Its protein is CASRAPGPSNYGYTF.

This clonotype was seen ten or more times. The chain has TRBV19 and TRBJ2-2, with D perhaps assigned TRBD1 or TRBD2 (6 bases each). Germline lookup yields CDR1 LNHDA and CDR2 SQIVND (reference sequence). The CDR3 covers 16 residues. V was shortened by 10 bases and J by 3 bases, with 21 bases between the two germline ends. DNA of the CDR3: TGTGCCATAAAAGAACAGGGAGGTTTGGACACCGGGGAGCTGTTTTTT. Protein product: CAIKEQGGLDTGELFF.

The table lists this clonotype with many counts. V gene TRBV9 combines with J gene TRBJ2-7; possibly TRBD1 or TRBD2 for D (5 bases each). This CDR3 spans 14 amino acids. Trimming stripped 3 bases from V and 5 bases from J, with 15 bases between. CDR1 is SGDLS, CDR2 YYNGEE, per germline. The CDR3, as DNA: TGTGCCAGCAGCGGCCGGGACGTCCGCGACGAGCAGTACTTC. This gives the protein CASSGRDVRDEQYF. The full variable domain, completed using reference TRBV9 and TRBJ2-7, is DSGVTQTPKHLITATGQRVTLRCSPRSGDLSVYWYQQSLDQGLQFLIQYYNGEERAKGNILERFSAQQFPDLHSELNLSSLELGDSALYFCASSGRDVRDEQYFGPGTRLTVT.